The sample holds a few counts of the clone carrying this T cell receptor beta chain. The data originate from a study of OX40 agonist ivuxolimab in advanced cancers. Background on the study: Allowance was made for prior anti-PD-1, anti-PD-L1 or anti-CTLA-4 therapy, and roughly 39% had some.

Sequencing was performed with immunoSEQ multiplex PCR; in TCRdb, only in-frame clones are kept and a portion is missing. In the table there are roughly 82,000 clones, approximately 88% of which are singletons. The ends were cut back, 4 bases at V and 6 bases at J, with 23 bases in the middle. Germline loops: CDR1 SGHRS, CDR2 YFSETQ. The CDR3 has 17 amino acids. The starting material was CD4+ or CD8+ T cells sorted from blood, obtained in a trial of the OX40 agonist ivuxolimab. The TCR sequence derives from an adult with an advanced solid tumor such as melanoma, head and neck, liver or kidney cancer. The chain employs TRBV5-1 and TRBJ2-4; D might be TRBD1 (6 bases). CDR3 DNA: TGCGCCAGCAGCCCCGAGACAGTGCTAGTGACAGGAAACATTCAGTACTTC. Translation: CASSPETVLVTGNIQYF.